This entry is about one T cell receptor beta chain. CDR1 and CDR2 from the germline V gene are MNHEY and SMNVEV (reference sequence). The CDR3 is 14 residues long. Trimming at V came to 4 bases and at J to 4 bases, leaving 5 bases not matched to a gene. This sample is part of a study of blood T cell repertoires in COVID-19. Overall study context: Acute-phase and convalescent COVID-19 samples originated in the United States, Italy and Spain. T cells, B-cell-depleted T cells, or PBMCs provided the cDNA or gDNA that served as material.

In the authors' workflow: Nucleated cell counts were estimated from reference gene primer amplification. Only in-frame clones appear in the TCRdb table, and some are missing; sequencing was by immunoSEQ multiplex PCR. D and trimming come from the DNA, and the V and J calls and clone size come from that table. The sample carries hundreds of thousands of clones, about 85% recorded once. The sequenced material came from peripheral blood. This TCR was sampled from a woman aged 45-60 years with active or convalescent COVID-19. V and J are TRBV27 and TRBJ2-5; TRBD1 aligns across 8 bases. CDR3 residues: CASSYLGTGETQYF. The CDR3 DNA follows: TGTGCCAGCAGTTATCTCGGGACAGGAGAGACCCAGTACTTC.